Listed below are T cell receptor beta chains from one sample, sequenced in a study of beta chain features in type 1 diabetes. Only in-frame clones appear in the TCRdb table, and some are missing; sequencing was by immunoSEQ multiplex PCR. The sample shows hundreds of thousands of clones, roughly an eighth of them seen only once. The sequencing sample was made of naive CD4+ T cells from blood. The receptors were sampled from a man younger than 30 with type 1 diabetes. Both conserved end residues are part of each CDR3. Fields, in order: D gene, V gene, J gene, clone size, CDR3 DNA, CDR3 protein. The D gene is left open where the match is weak. Clone size appears in some rows only: once, few, many, or a class for an expanded clone.

.	TRBV7-7	TRBJ2-5	.	TGTGCTAGCAGCTTGAGGGGCCAAGAGACCCAGTACTTC	CASSLRGQETQYF
TRBD1	TRBV29-1	TRBJ1-3	few	TGCAGCGCAACAGGGGCAGGCGGAAACACCATATATTTT	CSATGAGGNTIYF
.	TRBV4-3	TRBJ2-3	few	TGCGCCAGCAGCCAAGATCCCTATTCGGATACGCAGTATTTT	CASSQDPYSDTQYF
.	TRBV30	TRBJ1-5	.	TGTGCCTCGGGACTTGAGGGGTCGGGTGGCAATCAGCCCCAGCATTTT	CASGLEGSGGNQPQHF
TRBD2	TRBV6-5	TRBJ2-5	few	TGTGCCAGCAGTTACGCTAGCGGCCAAGAGACCCAGTACTTC	CASSYASGQETQYF
.	TRBV18	TRBJ2-5	once	TGTGCCAGCTCACCAAACAGAAACCAAGAGACCCAGTACTTC	CASSPNRNQETQYF
.	TRBV7-9	TRBJ2-3	few	TGTGCCAGCAGCCGACAGACCTTAACGCAGTATTTT	CASSRQTLTQYF
TRBD1	TRBV30	TRBJ1-1	.	TGTGCCTGGGAACAGGGGGCCACTGAAGCTTTCTTT	CAWEQGATEAFF
.	TRBV11-2	TRBJ2-3	.	TGTGCCAGCAGCTTAGTATGGTTCACAGATACGCAGTATTTT	CASSLVWFTDTQYF
TRBD1	TRBV6-5	TRBJ1-1	few	TGTGCCAGCAGTTACTCGACAGGGTTGGGAACTGAAGCTTTCTTT	CASSYSTGLGTEAFF
TRBD2	TRBV29-1	TRBJ2-7	few	TGCAGCGTAGCACAGCGGGACCAGACCTACGAGCAGTACTTC	CSVAQRDQTYEQYF
.	TRBV6-6	TRBJ2-7	.	TGTGCCAGCAGAAGCGGGACAGCCTACGAGCAGTACTTC	CASRSGTAYEQYF
TRBD1	TRBV5-4	TRBJ2-5	.	TGTGCCAGCAGCCACCGGGACAGGCAAGAGACCCAGTACTTC	CASSHRDRQETQYF
.	TRBV7-3	TRBJ1-6	few	TGTGCCAGCAGAAGGGAAGGCAATTCACCCCTCCACTTT	CASRREGNSPLHF
.	TRBV11-2	TRBJ2-4	.	TGTGCCAGCAACCTAGGGGGTGCCAAAAACATTCAGTACTTC	CASNLGGAKNIQYF